This T cell receptor (beta chain) emerged from a study of OX40 agonist ivuxolimab in advanced cancers. Overall study results and limits: CD4+ and CD8+ blood T cells expanded clonally by week 6 at 0.1 to 3.0 mg/kg.

This clone has only a few counts. Its target is unknown. Germline values: CDR1 SGHAT, CDR2 FQNNGV. This CDR3 contains 15 residues. V was clipped by 1 base and J by 4 bases, with 13 bases between them. Enrollment shut out patients with autoimmune disease history or systemic immunosuppression. The method was immunoSEQ multiplex PCR; TCRdb's version includes in-frame clones alone and lacks a portion of them. The sample has some 67,000 clones; 85% are singletons. V usage is TRBV11-2 and J usage is TRBJ1-2; TRBD1 might be the D (6 bases). The sample consisted of CD4+ or CD8+ T cells sorted from blood, taken in a trial of the OX40 agonist ivuxolimab. This TCR was recovered from an adult with an advanced solid tumor such as melanoma, head and neck, liver or kidney cancer. CDR3 in DNA: TGTGCCAGCAGCTTAGGAGAGCGACAGGTCTATGGCTACACCTTC. It codes for CASSLGERQVYGYTF.